Detailed here is one T cell receptor (beta chain). The antigen is unknown. The data derive from a study of shared clonotypes between healthy human individuals. Study-wide results and caveats: Donor scarcity curtailed the genetic and exposure-history diversity represented herein. Clonotype sharing across donors was expected to vary with sequencing depth.

Some clones are missing from TCRdb's copy, which holds only in-frame ones; the method was immunoSEQ multiplex PCR. Here the sample spans approximately 1,500,000 clones, more than 95% being singletons. Division of CD4+ cells produced a CD45RA+ naive subset and a CD45RA-negative memory subset. Germline V gene sequence: CDR1 SNHLY, CDR2 FYNNEI. The junction had 5 bases not matched to a gene; V was cut back by 5 bases and J by 4 bases. CDR3 length equals 14 residues. What was sequenced was naive CD4+ T cells sorted from blood. The subset denotes: CD45RA+ positively selected. The chain has TRBV2 and TRBJ2-7, with 10 bases aligning to TRBD2. The clonotype comes from a man aged 25-45 years in good health. CDR3 loop: CASSKREGGYEQYF. The CDR3, as DNA: TGTGCCAGCAGTAAGCGGGAGGGTGGATACGAGCAGTACTTC. Full variable domain (missing parts from reference TRBV2 and TRBJ2-7): EPEVTQTPSHQVTQMGQEVILRCVPISNHLYFYWYRQILGQKVEFLVSFYNNEISEKSEIFDDQFSVERPDGSNFTLKIRSTKLEDSAMYFCASSKREGGYEQYFGPGTRLTVT.